The text below deals with one T cell receptor beta chain. In germline, CDR1 is SQVTM, CDR2 ANQGSEA. V was clipped by 5 bases and J by 6 bases; unmatched bases: 7. The CDR3 runs to 14 residues. Time point of the sample: longitudinal time-point 1 (baseline). This record belongs to a study of neurological immune-mediated disorders. cDNA was made by 5'RACE with 10-nucleotide random UMIs. TCRdb fed the 5' RACE reads into MiXCR, producing one record per CDR3 protein. The table records around 71,000 distinct CDR3 sequences, roughly 13% of them present only once. The sequenced material came from PBMCs. The chain recombines TRBV29-1 with TRBJ2-4; 10 bases map to TRBD2. The source is a female donor with HTLV-1-associated myelopathy (HAM/TSP). CDR3 residues: CSVRASGGGNIQYF. The CDR3 nucleotides are TGCAGCGTTAGGGCCAGCGGGGGGGGAAACATTCAGTACTTC.